The clone carrying this TCR beta chain has a count of ten or more. Its target is not known. A template switching step contributed a universal primer site, while unique molecular identifiers were present in the cDNA. MiXCR, run by TCRdb on the 5' RACE reads, gives a single entry per CDR3 protein. Among about 280,000 distinct CDR3 sequences, approximately 8.5% were seen once, and the ten largest hold around 2.1%. This CDR3 comprises 13 residues. Per germline, CDR1 MNHNS and CDR2 SASEGT. V shed 4 bases and J shed 4 bases, with 8 bases lying between them. The data stem from a study of identical twins. The study, taken as a whole, reports: Cord blood's abundant beta clonotypes had fewer insertions, unlike memory repertoires.

The data were also submitted as part of a second study, on yellow fever vaccine responses in identical twins. Turning to that study: Reports say the vaccine T cell response in twins looked partly convergent and partly personalized.

The sequence was obtained from a woman between 18 and 29 years old in good health. The sequenced sample consisted of memory (CD45RO+) T cells sorted from blood. The chain combines TRBV6-1 with TRBJ2-1; D possibly uses TRBD1 or TRBD2 (5 bases each). The CDR3 region has the DNA TGTGCCAGCAGTGTCGGGGCTTACAATGAGCAGTTCTTC. Translated: CASSVGAYNEQFF.